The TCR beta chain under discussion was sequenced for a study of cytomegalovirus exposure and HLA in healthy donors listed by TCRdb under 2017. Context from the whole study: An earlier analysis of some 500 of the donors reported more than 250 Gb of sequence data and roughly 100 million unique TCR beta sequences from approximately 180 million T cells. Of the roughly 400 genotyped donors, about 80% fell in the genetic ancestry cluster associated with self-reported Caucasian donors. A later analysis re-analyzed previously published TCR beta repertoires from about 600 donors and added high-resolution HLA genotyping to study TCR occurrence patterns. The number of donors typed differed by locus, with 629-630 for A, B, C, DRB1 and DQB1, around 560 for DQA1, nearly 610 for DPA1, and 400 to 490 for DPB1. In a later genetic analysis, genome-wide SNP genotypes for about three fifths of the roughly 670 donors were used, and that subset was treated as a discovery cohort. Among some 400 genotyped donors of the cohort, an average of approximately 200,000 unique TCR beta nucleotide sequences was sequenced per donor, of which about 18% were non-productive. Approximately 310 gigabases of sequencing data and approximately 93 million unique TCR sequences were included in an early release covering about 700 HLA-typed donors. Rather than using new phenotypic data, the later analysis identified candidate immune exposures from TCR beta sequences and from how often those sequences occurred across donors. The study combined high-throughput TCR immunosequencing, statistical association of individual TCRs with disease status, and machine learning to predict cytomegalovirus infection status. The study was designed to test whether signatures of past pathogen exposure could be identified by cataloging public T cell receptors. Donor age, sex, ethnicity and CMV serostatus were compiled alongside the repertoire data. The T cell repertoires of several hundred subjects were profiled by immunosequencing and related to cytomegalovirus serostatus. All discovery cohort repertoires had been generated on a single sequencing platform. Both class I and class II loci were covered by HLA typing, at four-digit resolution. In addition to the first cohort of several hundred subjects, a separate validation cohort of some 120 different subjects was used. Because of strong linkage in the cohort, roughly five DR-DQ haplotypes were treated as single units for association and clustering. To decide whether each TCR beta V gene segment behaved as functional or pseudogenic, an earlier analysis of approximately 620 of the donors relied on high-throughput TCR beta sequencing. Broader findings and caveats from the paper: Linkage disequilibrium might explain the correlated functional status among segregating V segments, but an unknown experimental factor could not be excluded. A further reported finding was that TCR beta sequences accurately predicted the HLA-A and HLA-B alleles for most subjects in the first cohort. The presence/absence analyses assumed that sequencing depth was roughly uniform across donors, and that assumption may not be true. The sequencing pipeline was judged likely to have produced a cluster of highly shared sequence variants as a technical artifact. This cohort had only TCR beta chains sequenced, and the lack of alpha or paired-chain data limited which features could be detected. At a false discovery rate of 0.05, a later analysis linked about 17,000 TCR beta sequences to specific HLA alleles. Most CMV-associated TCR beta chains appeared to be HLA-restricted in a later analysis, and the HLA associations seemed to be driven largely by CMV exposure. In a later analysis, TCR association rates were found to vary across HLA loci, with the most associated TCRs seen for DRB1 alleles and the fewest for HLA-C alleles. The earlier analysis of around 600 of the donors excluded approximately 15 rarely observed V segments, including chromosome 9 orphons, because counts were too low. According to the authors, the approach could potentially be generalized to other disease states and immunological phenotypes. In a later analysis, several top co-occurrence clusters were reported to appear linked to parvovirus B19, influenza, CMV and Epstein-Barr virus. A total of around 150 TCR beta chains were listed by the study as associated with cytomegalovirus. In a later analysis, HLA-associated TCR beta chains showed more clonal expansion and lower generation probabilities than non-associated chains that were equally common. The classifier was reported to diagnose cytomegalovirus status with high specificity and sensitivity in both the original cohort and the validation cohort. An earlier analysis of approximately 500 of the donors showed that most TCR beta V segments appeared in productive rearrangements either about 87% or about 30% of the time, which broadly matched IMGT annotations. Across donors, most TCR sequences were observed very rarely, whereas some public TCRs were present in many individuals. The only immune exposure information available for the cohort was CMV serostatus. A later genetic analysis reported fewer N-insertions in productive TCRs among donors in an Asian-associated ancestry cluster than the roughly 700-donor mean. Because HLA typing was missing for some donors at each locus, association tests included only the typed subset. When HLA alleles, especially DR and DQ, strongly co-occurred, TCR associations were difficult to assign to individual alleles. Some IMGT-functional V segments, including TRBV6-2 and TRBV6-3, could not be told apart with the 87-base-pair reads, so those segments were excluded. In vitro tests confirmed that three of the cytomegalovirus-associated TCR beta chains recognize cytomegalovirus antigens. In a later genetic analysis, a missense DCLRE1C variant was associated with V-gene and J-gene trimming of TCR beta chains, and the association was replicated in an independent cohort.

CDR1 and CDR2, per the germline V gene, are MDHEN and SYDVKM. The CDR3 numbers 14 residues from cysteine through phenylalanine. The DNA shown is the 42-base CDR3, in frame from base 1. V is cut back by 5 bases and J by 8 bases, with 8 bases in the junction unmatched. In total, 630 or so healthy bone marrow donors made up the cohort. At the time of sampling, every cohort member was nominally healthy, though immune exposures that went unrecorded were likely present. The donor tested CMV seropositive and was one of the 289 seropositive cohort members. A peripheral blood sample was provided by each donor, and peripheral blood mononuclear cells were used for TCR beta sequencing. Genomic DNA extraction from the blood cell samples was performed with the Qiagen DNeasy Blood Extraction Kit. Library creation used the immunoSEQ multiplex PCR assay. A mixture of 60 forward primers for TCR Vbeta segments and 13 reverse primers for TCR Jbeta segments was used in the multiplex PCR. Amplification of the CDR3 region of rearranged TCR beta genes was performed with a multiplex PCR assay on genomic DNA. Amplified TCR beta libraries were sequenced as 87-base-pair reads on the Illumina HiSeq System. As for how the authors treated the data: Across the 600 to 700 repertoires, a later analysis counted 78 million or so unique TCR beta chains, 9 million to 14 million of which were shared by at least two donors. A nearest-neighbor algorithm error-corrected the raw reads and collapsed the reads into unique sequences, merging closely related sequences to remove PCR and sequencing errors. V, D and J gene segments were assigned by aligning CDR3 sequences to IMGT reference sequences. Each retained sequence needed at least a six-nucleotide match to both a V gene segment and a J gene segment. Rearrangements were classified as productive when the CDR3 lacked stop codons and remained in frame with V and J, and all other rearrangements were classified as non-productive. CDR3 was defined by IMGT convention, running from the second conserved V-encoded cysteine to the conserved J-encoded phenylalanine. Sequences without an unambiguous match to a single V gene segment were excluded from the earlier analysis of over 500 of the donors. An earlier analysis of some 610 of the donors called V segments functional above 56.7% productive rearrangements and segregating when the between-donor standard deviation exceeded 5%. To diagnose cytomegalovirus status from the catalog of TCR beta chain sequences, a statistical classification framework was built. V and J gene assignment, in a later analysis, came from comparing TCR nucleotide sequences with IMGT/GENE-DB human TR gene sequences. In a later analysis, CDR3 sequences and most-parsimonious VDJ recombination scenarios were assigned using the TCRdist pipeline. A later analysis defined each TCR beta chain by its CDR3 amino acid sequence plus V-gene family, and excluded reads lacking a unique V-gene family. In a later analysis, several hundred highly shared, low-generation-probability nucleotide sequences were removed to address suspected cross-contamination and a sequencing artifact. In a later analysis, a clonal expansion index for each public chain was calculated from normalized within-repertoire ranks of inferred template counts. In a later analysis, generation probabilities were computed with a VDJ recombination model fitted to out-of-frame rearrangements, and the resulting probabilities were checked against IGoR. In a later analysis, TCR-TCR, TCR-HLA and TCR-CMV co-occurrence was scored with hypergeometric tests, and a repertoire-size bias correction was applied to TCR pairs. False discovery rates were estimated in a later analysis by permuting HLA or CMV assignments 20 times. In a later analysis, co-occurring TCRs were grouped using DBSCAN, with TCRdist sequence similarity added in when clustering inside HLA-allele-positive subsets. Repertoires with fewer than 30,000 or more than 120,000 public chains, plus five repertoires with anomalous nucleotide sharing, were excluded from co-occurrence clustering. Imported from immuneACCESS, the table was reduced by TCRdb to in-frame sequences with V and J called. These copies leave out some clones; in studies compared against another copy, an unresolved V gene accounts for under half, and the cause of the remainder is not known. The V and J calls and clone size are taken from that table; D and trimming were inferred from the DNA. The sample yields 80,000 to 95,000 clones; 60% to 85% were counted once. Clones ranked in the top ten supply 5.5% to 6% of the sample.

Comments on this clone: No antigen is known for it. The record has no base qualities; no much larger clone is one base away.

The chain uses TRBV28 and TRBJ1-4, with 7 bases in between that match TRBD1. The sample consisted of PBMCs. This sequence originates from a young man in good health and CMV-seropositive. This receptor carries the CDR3 CASSKQGMREKLFF. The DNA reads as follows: TGTGCCAGCAGTAAACAGGGGATGAGGGAAAAACTGTTTTTT.